This T cell receptor beta chain was obtained from a study of blood T cell repertoires in COVID-19. The study assigned cohorts using participant-reported clinical history. Measured with immunoSEQ multiplex PCR; TCRdb has only the in-frame clones, and not every one. The data contain under 200,000 clones, over 75% of them seen just once; the ten biggest clones take up about 11%. The CDR3 extends over 13 amino acids. Germline CDR1 is MNHEY and CDR2 is SVGAGI. V was trimmed by 5 bases and J by 3 bases, leaving 10 bases between them. The receptor was derived from a man aged 50 to 60 who had recovered from COVID-19. The sequenced sample was PBMCs or T cells enriched from blood (not recorded which). The chain uses TRBV6-5 and TRBJ1-2; no firm D call. CDR3 bases: TGTGCCAGCAGTCTCGGTCCTGACTATGGCTACACCTTC. It yields the protein CASSLGPDYGYTF.